This T cell receptor beta chain was sequenced during a study of blood T cell repertoires in COVID-19. As for the study in general: Donors in the United States, Italy and Spain gave samples during acute or convalescent COVID-19. Nucleic acid was either cDNA or gDNA, and it came from T cells, B-cell-depleted T cells, or PBMCs.

Original handling: Reference gene primers were amplified, and this amplification served to estimate nucleated cell counts. The repertoire was sequenced with immunoSEQ multiplex PCR; TCRdb's copy has only in-frame clones and lacks some. V, J and clone size are those of that table, while D and trimming were read from the DNA. The repertoire holds roughly 42,000 clones, with about 85% as singletons. Germline CDR1 is GTSNPN and CDR2 is SVGIG (reference sequence). The ends lost 4 bases at V and 5 bases at J; junction bases unmatched: 4. The CDR3 covers 12 residues. The TCR was taken from a woman in her sixties or seventies in a cohort sampled during active COVID-19. The V gene is TRBV30, the J gene TRBJ2-5; TRBD1 matches 7 bases. Sequenced material: peripheral blood. CDR3: CAWTSTGETQYF. The DNA of the CDR3 is TGTGCCTGGACATCGACAGGGGAGACCCAGTACTTC.